The clone carrying this T cell receptor (beta chain) showed up just a few times. These data come from a study of radiotherapy plus CTLA-4 blockade in lung cancer. From germline, CDR1 is SGHRS and CDR2 YFSETQ. The CDR3 is 16 amino acids. The J segment lost 4 bases and the V segment lost 0 bases, leaving 8 bases of the junction unmatched. TCRdb's copy holds only in-frame clones and misses some; the assay was immunoSEQ multiplex PCR. This sample has under 55,000 clones, with around 83% found just once. This sequence originates from a human donor with non-small cell lung cancer who had stable disease on radiotherapy plus ipilimumab. The specimen comprised peripheral blood, sampled from a patient treated with radiotherapy plus ipilimumab. V is TRBV5-1 and J is TRBJ2-3, with 7 bases aligning to TRBD2. Here the CDR3 reads CASSLAGGREADTQYF. DNA for the CDR3: TGCGCCAGCAGCTTGGCCGGCGGGAGAGAGGCAGATACGCAGTATTTT.